This T cell receptor beta chain was sequenced in a study of CXCR3-negative and CXCR3-positive naive CD8 T cells. Study at large: Sequencing yielded 120 million to 150 million TRB reads, roughly 1.5 +/- 0.3 million per library.

The CDR3 spans 12 residues. Germline loops: CDR1 GTSNPN, CDR2 SVGIG (reference sequence). UMI-labeled TRB cDNA libraries were prepared by 5' RACE. TCRdb reworked the 5' RACE reads into one entry per CDR3 protein, no DNA. The sample table sets out tens of thousands of distinct CDR3 sequences. The chain combines TRBV30 with TRBJ2-7. Sample: naive CXCR3- CD8+ T cells from blood. Subset here: CD45RO-CCR7+CD27+CD95- naive CD8+ T cells lacking CXCR3 (TNR3-). The receptor comes from a human donor in good health. Some clones in this sample may be carry-over from other donors' samples. The CDR3 reads CAWDSNSYEQYF.